This TCR beta chain was obtained from a study of shared clonotypes between healthy human individuals. Sequencing was performed with immunoSEQ multiplex PCR; in TCRdb, only in-frame clones are kept and a portion is missing. The sample has about 2 million clones, about 95% seen once. Turning to this clone: What it binds is not known.

This CDR3 has 14 residues. Germline V gene sequence: CDR1 MNHEY, CDR2 SMNVEV (reference sequence). V gave up 2 bases and J gave up 2 bases, with 10 bases separating them. General observations from the study: In having few donors, the study represented limited genetic and exposure-history diversity.

Naive CD8 populations comprised CD45RO-negative cells positively selected for CCR7, excluding terminally differentiated effector memory CD45RA+ cells. Input material: naive CD8+ T cells sorted from blood. V gene TRBV27 combines with J gene TRBJ2-7; D not resolved. This clonotype was sampled from a man between 18 and 29 years old in good health. Here the CDR3 DNA reads TGTGCCAGCAGTTTAGGGTCCCCCCCCTACGAGCAGTACTTC. It yields the protein CASSLGSPPYEQYF.